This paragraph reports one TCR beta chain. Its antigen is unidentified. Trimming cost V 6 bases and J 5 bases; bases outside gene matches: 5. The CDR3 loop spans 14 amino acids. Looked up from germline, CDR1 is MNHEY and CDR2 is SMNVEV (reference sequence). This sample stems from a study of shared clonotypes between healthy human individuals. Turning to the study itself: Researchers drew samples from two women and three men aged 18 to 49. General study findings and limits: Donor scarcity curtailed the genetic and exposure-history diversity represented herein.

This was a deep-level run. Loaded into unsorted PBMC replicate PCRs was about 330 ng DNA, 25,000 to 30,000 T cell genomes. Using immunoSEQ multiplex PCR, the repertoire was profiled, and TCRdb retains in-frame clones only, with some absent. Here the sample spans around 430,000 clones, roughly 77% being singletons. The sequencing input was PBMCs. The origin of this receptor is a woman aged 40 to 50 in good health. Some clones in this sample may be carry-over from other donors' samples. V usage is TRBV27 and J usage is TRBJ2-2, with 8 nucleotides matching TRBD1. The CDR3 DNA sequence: TGTGCCAGCAGAACCAGGGGGCGGACCGGGGAGCTGTTTTTT. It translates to CASRTRGRTGELFF.